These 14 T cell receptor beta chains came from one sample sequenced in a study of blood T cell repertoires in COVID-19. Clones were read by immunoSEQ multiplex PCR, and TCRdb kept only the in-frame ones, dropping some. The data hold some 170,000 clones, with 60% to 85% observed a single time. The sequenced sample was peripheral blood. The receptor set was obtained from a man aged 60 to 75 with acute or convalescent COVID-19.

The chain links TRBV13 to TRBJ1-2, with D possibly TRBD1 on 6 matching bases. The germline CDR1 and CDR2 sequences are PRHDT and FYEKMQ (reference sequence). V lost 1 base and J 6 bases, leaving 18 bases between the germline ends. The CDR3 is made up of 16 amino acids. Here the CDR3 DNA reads TGTGCCAGCAGCTTAGCTGGACAGAGTATCGTGGATGGCTACACCTTC. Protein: CASSLAGQSIVDGYTF.

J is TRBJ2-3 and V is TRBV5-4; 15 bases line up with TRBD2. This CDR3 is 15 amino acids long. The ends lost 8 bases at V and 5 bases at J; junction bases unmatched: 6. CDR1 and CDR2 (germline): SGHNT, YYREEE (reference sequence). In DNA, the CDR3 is TGTGCCAGTGGGACTAGCGGGGGGTTGGTAGATACGCAGTATTTT. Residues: CASGTSGGLVDTQYF.

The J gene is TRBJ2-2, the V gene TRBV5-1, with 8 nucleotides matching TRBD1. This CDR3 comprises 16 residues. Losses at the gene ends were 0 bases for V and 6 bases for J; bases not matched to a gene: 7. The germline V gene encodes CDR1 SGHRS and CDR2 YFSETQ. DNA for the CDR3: TGCGCCAGCAGCTTGGTTGGCAGGGGGCAAGCCGGGGAGCTGTTTTTT. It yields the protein CASSLVGRGQAGELFF.

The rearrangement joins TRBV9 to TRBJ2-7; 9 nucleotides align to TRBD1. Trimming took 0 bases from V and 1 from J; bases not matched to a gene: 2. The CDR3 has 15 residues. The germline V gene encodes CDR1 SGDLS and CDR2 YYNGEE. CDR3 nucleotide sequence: TGTGCCAGCAGCGTAGAAGGGACAGGGTCCTACGAGCAGTACTTC. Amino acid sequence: CASSVEGTGSYEQYF.

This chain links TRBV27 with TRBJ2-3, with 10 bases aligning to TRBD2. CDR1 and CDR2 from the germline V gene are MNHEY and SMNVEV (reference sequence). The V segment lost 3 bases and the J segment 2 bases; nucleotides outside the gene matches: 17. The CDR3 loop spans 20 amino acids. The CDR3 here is CASSLASGGHPSPFTDTQYF. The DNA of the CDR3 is TGTGCCAGCAGTTTGGCTAGCGGGGGCCATCCCAGTCCTTTCACAGATACGCAGTATTTT.

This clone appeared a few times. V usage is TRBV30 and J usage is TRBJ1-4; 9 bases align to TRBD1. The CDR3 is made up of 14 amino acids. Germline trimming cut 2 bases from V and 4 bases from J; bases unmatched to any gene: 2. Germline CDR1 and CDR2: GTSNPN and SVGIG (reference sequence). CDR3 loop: CAWSHRGLNEKLFF. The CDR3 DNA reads TGTGCCTGGAGTCACAGGGGGCTTAATGAAAAACTGTTTTTT.

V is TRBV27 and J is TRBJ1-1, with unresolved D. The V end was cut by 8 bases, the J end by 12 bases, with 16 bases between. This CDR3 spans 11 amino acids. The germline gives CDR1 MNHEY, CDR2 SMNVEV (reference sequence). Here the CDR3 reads CASPEGCGPFF. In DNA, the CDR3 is TGTGCCAGCCCCGAGGGTTGTGGGCCTTTCTTT.

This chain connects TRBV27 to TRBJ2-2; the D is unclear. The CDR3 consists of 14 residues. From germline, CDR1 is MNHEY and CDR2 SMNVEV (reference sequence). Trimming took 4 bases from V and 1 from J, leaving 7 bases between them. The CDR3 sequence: CASSYYMNTGELFF. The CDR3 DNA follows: TGTGCCAGCAGTTATTACATGAACACCGGGGAGCTGTTTTTT.

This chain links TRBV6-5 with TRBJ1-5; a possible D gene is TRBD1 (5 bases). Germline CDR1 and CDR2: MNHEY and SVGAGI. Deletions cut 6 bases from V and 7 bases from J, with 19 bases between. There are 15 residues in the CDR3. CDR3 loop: CASSFEGGAGQPQHF. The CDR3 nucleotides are TGTGCCAGCAGCTTTGAGGGTGGGGCGGGACAGCCCCAGCATTTT.

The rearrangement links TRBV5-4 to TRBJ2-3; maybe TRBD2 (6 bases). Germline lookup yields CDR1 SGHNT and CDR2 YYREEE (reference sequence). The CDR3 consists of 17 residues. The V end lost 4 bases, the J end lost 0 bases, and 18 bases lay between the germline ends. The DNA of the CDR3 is TGTGCCAGCAGCCCCATCGGGGCGGGGCTGAGCACAGATACGCAGTATTTT. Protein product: CASSPIGAGLSTDTQYF.

CDR3 sequence reads: CATSDLQSGGYVNEQFF. CDR3 coding DNA: TGTGCCACCAGTGATTTGCAATCGGGGGGTTATGTCAATGAGCAGTTCTTC. The chain is built from TRBV24-1 and TRBJ2-1; 7 positions match TRBD2. Germline trimming cut 0 bases from V and 6 bases from J; bases unmatched to any gene: 10. The CDR3 sequence is 17 residues long. The germline V gene has CDR1 KGHDR and CDR2 SFDVKD.

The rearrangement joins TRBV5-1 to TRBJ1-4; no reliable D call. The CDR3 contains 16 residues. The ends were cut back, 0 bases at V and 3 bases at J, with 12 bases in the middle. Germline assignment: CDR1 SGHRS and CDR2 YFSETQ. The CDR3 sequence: CASSLGDFGSNEKLFF. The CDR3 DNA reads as TGCGCCAGCAGCTTGGGTGACTTTGGGTCTAATGAAAAACTGTTTTTT. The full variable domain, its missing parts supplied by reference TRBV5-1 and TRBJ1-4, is KAGVTQTPRYLIKTRGQQVTLSCSPISGHRSVSWYQQTPGQGLQFLFEYFSETQRNKGNFPGRFSGRQFSNSRSEMNVSTLELGDSALYLCASSLGDFGSNEKLFFGSGTQLSVL.

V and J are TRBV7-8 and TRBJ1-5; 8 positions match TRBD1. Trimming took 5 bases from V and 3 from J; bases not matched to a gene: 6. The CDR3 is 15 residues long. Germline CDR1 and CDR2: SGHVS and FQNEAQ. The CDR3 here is CASSQLTGANQPQHF. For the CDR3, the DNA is TGTGCCAGCAGCCAACTGACAGGGGCCAATCAGCCCCAGCATTTT. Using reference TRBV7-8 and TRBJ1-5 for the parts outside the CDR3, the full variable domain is GAGVSQSPRYKVAKRGQDVALRCDPISGHVSLFWYQQALGQGPEFLTYFQNEAQLDKSGLPSDRFFAERPEGSVSTLKIQRTQQEDSAVYLCASSQLTGANQPQHFGDGTRLSIL.

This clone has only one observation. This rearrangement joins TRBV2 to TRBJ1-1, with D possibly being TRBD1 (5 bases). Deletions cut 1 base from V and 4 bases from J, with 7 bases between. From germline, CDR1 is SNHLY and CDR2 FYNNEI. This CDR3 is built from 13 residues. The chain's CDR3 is CASSEGGGTEAFF. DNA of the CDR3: TGTGCCAGCAGTGAAGGGGGGGGCACTGAAGCTTTCTTT.